This TCR beta chain was obtained from a study of cytomegalovirus exposure and HLA in healthy donors. Study outcomes and limitations: A later analysis linked a missense variant in DCLRE1C to the trimming of TCR beta V and J genes.

Whereas donors were nominally healthy upon sampling, unrecorded immune exposures were probable. The PCR made use of 60 Vbeta and 13 Jbeta primers. The table came from immunoSEQ multiplex PCR; TCRdb's copy has only in-frame clones and leaves some out. Of 100,000 to 150,000 clones listed, more than 70% are singletons. Germline lookup yields CDR1 SGDLS and CDR2 YYNGEE. V lost 3 bases to trimming and J lost 0 bases, with 7 bases between them. This CDR3 has 14 amino acids. As to this clone: Its antigen remains unidentified.

The source of this sequence is a woman between 50 and 59 years old in good health and CMV-seropositive. The genes are TRBV9 and TRBJ1-3; D might be TRBD1 (5 bases). Sample: PBMCs. The CDR3 loop is CASSEGFSGNTIYF. CDR3 coding DNA: TGTGCCAGCAGCGAGGGGTTCTCTGGAAACACCATATATTTT. The complete variable domain, with remaining parts taken from reference TRBV9 and TRBJ1-3, reads DSGVTQTPKHLITATGQRVTLRCSPRSGDLSVYWYQQSLDQGLQFLIQYYNGEERAKGNILERFSAQQFPDLHSELNLSSLELGDSALYFCASSEGFSGNTIYFGEGSWLTVV.